Below are 3 T cell receptor beta chains sequenced from a single sample in a study of cytomegalovirus exposure and HLA in healthy donors. Profiling relied on immunoSEQ multiplex PCR, and the TCRdb table lists in-frame clones only, not all of them. The table includes hundreds of thousands of clones, roughly 87% detected once. Sequenced material: PBMCs. The source of these receptors is a man aged 18 to 30 in good health and CMV-seropositive.

The chain links TRBV5-1 to TRBJ2-1; 8 positions match TRBD2. The CDR3 is 17 residues long. Trimming at V came to 7 bases and at J to 1 base, leaving 13 bases not matched to a gene. The germline V gene encodes CDR1 SGHRS and CDR2 YFSETQ. The CDR3 DNA follows: TGCGCCAGCGTTCAGCAACCAGCGGGGGTATCCTACAATGAGCAGTTCTTC. As protein: CASVQQPAGVSYNEQFF.

This clone has only one observation. The V gene is TRBV7-9, the J gene TRBJ1-1; TRBD1 is a possible D gene (6 bases). CDR1 SEHNR and CDR2 FQNEAQ come from the germline V gene (reference sequence). Trimming took off 11 bases at V and 6 bases at J, with 13 bases between the two ends. The CDR3 consists of 11 residues. In DNA, the CDR3 is TGTGCCGCGGAACAGGGCCCTGAAGCTTTCTTT. This sequence encodes CAAEQGPEAFF. The variable domain in full, with the rest retrieved from reference TRBV7-9 and TRBJ1-1, is DTGVSQNPRHKITKRGQNVTFRCDPISEHNRLYWYRQTLGQGPEFLTYFQNEAQLEKSRLLSDRFSAERPKGSFSTLEIQRTEQGDSAMYLCAAEQGPEAFFGQGTRLTVV.

This clone showed up just once. V and J are TRBV7-6 and TRBJ1-4; 10 nucleotides agree with TRBD1. Trimming at V came to 0 bases and at J to 8 bases, leaving 15 bases not matched to a gene. The germline V gene encodes CDR1 SGHVS and CDR2 FNYEAQ. The CDR3 contains 19 residues. The CDR3 here is CASSLAEKLRQGAAEKLFF. The CDR3 bases are TGTGCCAGCAGCTTAGCAGAAAAACTCAGACAGGGGGCCGCGGAAAAACTGTTTTTT.